This T cell receptor beta chain was documented in a study of blood T cell repertoires in COVID-19. Study summary: Researchers got acute and convalescent COVID-19 samples from the United States, Italy and Spain. From T cells, B-cell-depleted T cells, or PBMCs came the material, which was cDNA or gDNA.

The CDR3 sequence is 12 residues long. Germline V CDR1 and CDR2: LGHDT, YNNKEL (reference sequence). V was trimmed by 1 base and J by 7 bases, leaving 8 bases between them. As processed by the authors: Reference gene primer amplification gave nucleated cell count estimates. Profiled with immunoSEQ multiplex PCR; TCRdb holds only in-frame clones, not every one. From that table come the V and J calls and clone size; the DNA was used to work out D and trimming. The sample includes around 250,000 clones, roughly nine tenths of them seen just once. Sequencing was done on a sample of PBMCs or T cells enriched from blood (not recorded which). The receptor was derived from a human donor in a cohort exposed to, infected with or recovered from COVID-19 (not recorded which). The donor label of this sample is uncertain. The genes are TRBV3-1 (or the pseudogene TRBV3-2) and TRBJ2-7; maybe TRBD2 (6 bases). The CDR3 protein is CASSQAGREQYF. The CDR3 DNA follows: TGTGCCAGCAGCCAAGCCGGGAGAGAGCAGTACTTC.